A single sample gave rise to the 32 T cell receptor beta chains below, sequenced in a study of cytomegalovirus exposure and HLA in healthy donors. 60 Vbeta and 13 Jbeta primers were used in PCR. Using immunoSEQ multiplex PCR, the repertoire was profiled, and TCRdb retains in-frame clones only, with some absent. The sample gives 85,000 to 120,000 clones, under 80% of which show up once; under 4% is in the top ten. Sequencing was carried out using PBMCs. The receptors were gathered from a man aged 60 to 75 in good health and CMV-seronegative.

This clone has only one observation. The chain is built from TRBV7-8 and TRBJ1-5; 9 bases are a match to TRBD1. The V segment lost 4 bases and the J segment 10 bases; nucleotides outside the gene matches: 8. The germline gives CDR1 SGHVS, CDR2 FQNEAQ. The CDR3 totals 14 residues. The chain's CDR3 is CASSSGQGRFPQHF. In DNA form, the CDR3 reads TGTGCCAGCAGCTCGGGACAGGGAAGGTTCCCCCAGCATTTT.

The genes are TRBV7-2 and TRBJ2-1; 12 bases are shared with TRBD2. With V trimmed by 2 bases and J by 9 bases, 8 bases remained unmatched. The V gene's germline CDR1 is SGHTA and CDR2 FQGNSA. This CDR3 comprises 16 residues. CDR3 residues: CASSLTLAGGPVEQFF. The CDR3 DNA sequence: TGTGCCAGCAGCTTAACCCTAGCGGGGGGGCCGGTTGAGCAGTTCTTC.

The chain uses TRBV25-1 and TRBJ1-2; D may be TRBD1 (6 bases). CDR3 length equals 14 residues. V was shortened by 3 bases and J by 2 bases, with 10 bases between the two germline ends. From germline, CDR1 is MGHDK and CDR2 SYGVNS. In DNA, the CDR3 is TGTGCCAGCAGTGAGCCCAGGGGCAACTATGGCTACACCTTC. Protein: CASSEPRGNYGYTF.

This clone occurred once. The rearrangement uses TRBV5-1 and TRBJ2-1; 10 positions agree with TRBD2. V trimming: 5 bases; J trimming: 8 bases; junction bases outside the gene matches: 7. This CDR3 has 14 amino acids. Germline assignment: CDR1 SGHRS and CDR2 YFSETQ. The CDR3 loop reads CASRLAGGFDEQFF. As DNA, the CDR3 is TGCGCCAGCAGATTAGCGGGGGGTTTCGATGAGCAGTTCTTC.

This clone was observed a few times. The genes are TRBV28 and TRBJ1-2; 9 nucleotides line up with TRBD1. This CDR3 region has 14 residues. Germline V gene data show CDR1 as MDHEN and CDR2 as SYDVKM. The ends lost 7 bases at V and 5 bases at J; junction bases unmatched: 8. CDR3 nucleotides: TGTGCCAGCAATCCTTTTGGACAGGGGTATGGCTACACCTTC. Translated: CASNPFGQGYGYTF.

This chain uses TRBV18 with TRBJ2-2; 10 positions match TRBD2. There are 17 residues in the CDR3. V was pared by 0 bases and J by 5 bases, with 6 bases of the junction left unmatched. CDR1 and CDR2 (germline): KGHSH, LQKENI. The chain's CDR3 is CASSPPTRTSGTGELFF. Written as DNA, the CDR3 is TGTGCCAGCTCACCACCTACTCGGACTAGCGGTACCGGGGAGCTGTTTTTT.

V and J are TRBV5-1 and TRBJ2-7, with D uncertain. Per the germline V gene, CDR1 is SGHRS and CDR2 is YFSETQ. The V and J ends lost 0 bases and 7 bases respectively, with 8 bases between them. This CDR3 spans 12 amino acids. The CDR3 bases are TGCGCCAGCAGCTTGGGAGCGAGGGAGCAGTACTTC. Translation gives CASSLGAREQYF. The full variable domain, rest sourced from reference TRBV5-1 and TRBJ2-7, is KAGVTQTPRYLIKTRGQQVTLSCSPISGHRSVSWYQQTPGQGLQFLFEYFSETQRNKGNFPGRFSGRQFSNSRSEMNVSTLELGDSALYLCASSLGAREQYFGPGTRLTVT.

The chain links TRBV30 to TRBJ2-1; TRBD1 matches 8 bases. Losses at the gene ends were 6 bases for V and 0 bases for J; bases not matched to a gene: 10. CDR1 is GTSNPN and CDR2 is SVGIG in the germline V gene (reference sequence). CDR3 length: 16 amino acids. In DNA form, the CDR3 reads TGTGCCTGTATTATCGGACAGGGCCTCTCCTACAATGAGCAGTTCTTC. Its protein product is CACIIGQGLSYNEQFF.

The sample holds a few counts of this clone. The gene calls are TRBV19 and TRBJ1-5, with D maybe TRBD1 (5 bases). Germline assignment: CDR1 LNHDA and CDR2 SQIVND (reference sequence). The CDR3 totals 13 residues. Trimming left V 4 bases short and J 5 bases short, with 9 bases between. CDR3 nucleotides: TGTGCCAGTAGTAAGGGGCGAGATCAGCCCCAGCATTTT. Amino acid sequence: CASSKGRDQPQHF.

The genes are TRBV7-2 and TRBJ2-1, with TRBD1 identical over 7 bases. The CDR3 sequence is 17 residues long. Per germline, CDR1 SGHTA and CDR2 FQGNSA. V shed 0 bases, J shed 3 bases, and the junction held 8 bases outside the gene matches. The CDR3 protein is CASSLAPTGTVYNEQFF. Written as DNA, the CDR3 is TGTGCCAGCAGCTTAGCACCTACCGGGACAGTCTACAATGAGCAGTTCTTC.

V is TRBV7-7 and J is TRBJ2-2; D perhaps matches TRBD2 (6 bases). CDR1 is SSHAT and CDR2 is FNYEAQ in the germline V gene (reference sequence). The CDR3 is made up of 14 amino acids. Trimming took 5 bases from V and 6 from J, leaving 13 bases between them. The CDR3 DNA reads as TGTGCCAGCAGCCCCACGGGCGGGGCCGGGGAGCTGTTTTTT. Protein: CASSPTGGAGELFF.

This clone turned up a few times. This sequence joins TRBV4-2 and TRBJ1-2, with 9 bases lining up with TRBD1. Unmatched junction bases numbered 3, after V lost 3 bases and J lost 7 bases. Germline lookup yields CDR1 LGHNA and CDR2 YNFKEQ. The CDR3 is 13 residues long. The CDR3 is CASSQDRGAGYTF. CDR3 bases: TGTGCCAGCAGCCAGGACAGGGGTGCTGGCTACACCTTC.

The genes are TRBV18 and TRBJ2-7; D ambiguous. V was pared by 3 bases and J by 5 bases, with 11 bases between. This CDR3 region has 13 residues. Per the germline V gene, CDR1 is KGHSH and CDR2 is LQKENI. The CDR3: CASSPGQFNEQYV. The DNA for the CDR3 is TGTGCCAGCTCACCTGGGCAGTTCAACGAGCAGTACGTC.

The rearrangement links TRBV5-1 to TRBJ2-3; D is undetermined. The germline V and J ends were trimmed by 4 bases and 2 bases, with 14 bases remaining between them. Looked up from germline, CDR1 is SGHRS and CDR2 is YFSETQ. CDR3 length equals 15 residues. CDR3 sequence (DNA): TGCGCCAGCAGCCCGGTAGGAAGACTCACAGATACGCAGTATTTT. Translating gives CASSPVGRLTDTQYF.

The CDR3 loop reads CASRSGGHETQYF. Written as DNA, the CDR3 is TGTGCCAGCAGATCCGGGGGGCATGAGACCCAGTACTTC. The chain joins TRBV6-5 to TRBJ2-5; tentative D call: TRBD2 (7 bases). Germline assignment: CDR1 MNHEY and CDR2 SVGAGI. This CDR3 is 13 amino acids long. V was shortened by 6 bases and J by 5 bases, with 13 bases between the two germline ends.

The chain combines TRBV6-5 with TRBJ2-7; weak D call: TRBD2 (6 bases). CDR1 and CDR2 from the germline V gene are MNHEY and SVGAGI. This CDR3 region has 14 residues. Trimming stripped 5 bases from V and 2 bases from J, with 13 bases between. The CDR3 DNA follows: TGTGCCAGCAGTCCTTTGCGGGGAACCTACGAGCAGTACGTC. Residues: CASSPLRGTYEQYV.

CDR3 DNA sequence: TGTGCCAGCAGGGGGACAGCAAGCGAGCAGTACTTC. Its protein product is CASRGTASEQYF. The chain links TRBV6-1 to TRBJ2-7; TRBD1 matches at 7 bases. Germline V gene lookup returns CDR1 MNHNS and CDR2 SASEGT. V was clipped by 6 bases and J by 6 bases; unmatched bases: 5. This CDR3 region has 12 residues.

This chain connects TRBV27 to TRBJ2-2; tentative D call: TRBD1 (6 bases). Looked up from germline, CDR1 is MNHEY and CDR2 is SMNVEV (reference sequence). V was shortened by 5 bases and J by 6 bases, with 13 bases between the two germline ends. This CDR3 has 14 residues. Here the CDR3 DNA reads TGTGCCAGCAGTCATCAGGGGAAGGCCGGGGAGCTGTTTTTT. It codes for CASSHQGKAGELFF.

This chain uses TRBV5-1 with TRBJ2-7, with 7 nucleotides matching TRBD1. CDR3 length equals 15 residues. After removal of 3 bases from V and 0 bases from J, the junction contained 6 bases not matched to a gene. The germline V gene has CDR1 SGHRS and CDR2 YFSETQ. CDR3 DNA: TGCGCCAGCAGCTCCTCGGGACAGTACTCCTACGAGCAGTACTTC. Amino acids: CASSSSGQYSYEQYF. Full variable domain (rest looked up from reference TRBV5-1 and TRBJ2-7): KAGVTQTPRYLIKTRGQQVTLSCSPISGHRSVSWYQQTPGQGLQFLFEYFSETQRNKGNFPGRFSGRQFSNSRSEMNVSTLELGDSALYLCASSSSGQYSYEQYFGPGTRLTVT.

The chain joins TRBV6-5 to TRBJ2-1; 10 nucleotides line up with TRBD1. From germline, CDR1 is MNHEY and CDR2 SVGAGI. Trimming at V came to 6 bases and at J to 5 bases, leaving 7 bases not matched to a gene. CDR3 size: 15 residues. CDR3 nucleotide sequence: TGTGCCAGCAGCCCCTCCGGGACAGGGGACAATGAGCAGTTCTTC. This codes for CASSPSGTGDNEQFF.

J is TRBJ2-3 and V is TRBV7-3; 7 bases are a match to TRBD1. The CDR3 extends over 15 amino acids. J gave up 2 bases and V 4 bases, and 6 bases lay outside the gene matches. From germline, CDR1 is SGHTA and CDR2 FQGTGA. CDR3 residues: CASSSYGQATDTQYF. CDR3 in DNA: TGTGCCAGCAGCTCCTATGGACAGGCCACAGATACGCAGTATTTT.

This clone was observed a few times. The rearrangement links TRBV19 to TRBJ1-3; a possible D gene is TRBD1 (5 bases). Germline V gene data show CDR1 as LNHDA and CDR2 as SQIVND (reference sequence). The CDR3 is 14 amino acids. The V and J ends lost 5 bases and 2 bases respectively, with 10 bases between them. CDR3: CASSPSRAGNTIYF. CDR3 DNA sequence: TGTGCCAGTAGTCCCTCCAGGGCTGGAAACACCATATATTTT. Supplemented by reference TRBV19 and TRBJ1-3, the full variable domain reads DGGITQSPKYLFRKEGQNVTLSCEQNLNHDAMYWYRQDPGQGLRLIYYSQIVNDFQKGDIAEGYSVSREKKESFPLTVTSAQKNPTAFYLCASSPSRAGNTIYFGEGSWLTVV.

The V gene is TRBV23-1, the J gene TRBJ2-1; 8 bases align to TRBD2. TRBV23-1 is annotated as an ORF whose role is uncertain. This CDR3 has 19 residues. The V segment lost 2 bases and the J segment 8 bases; nucleotides outside the gene matches: 20. CDR3 nucleotides: TGCGCCAGCAGTCAACTACCTCGCAGGGCTGCCAGACTAGCGCATGAGCAGTTCTTC. Its protein is CASSQLPRRAARLAHEQFF.

This clone has a handful of counts. The CDR3 region has the DNA TGTGCCAGCTCACCGGCGGCCCATGGAAACACCATATATTTT. The encoded protein is CASSPAAHGNTIYF. V and J are TRBV18 and TRBJ1-3; no definite D call. The V and J ends lost 3 bases and 3 bases respectively, with 9 bases between them. CDR1 is KGHSH and CDR2 is LQKENI in the germline V gene. The CDR3 has 14 residues.

The chain has TRBV4-1 and TRBJ1-5, with 7 nucleotides matching TRBD1. CDR1 is MGHRA, CDR2 YSYEKL, per germline. The CDR3 is made up of 16 amino acids. Trimming cost V 3 bases and J 3 bases; bases outside gene matches: 8. CDR3 sequence (DNA): TGCGCCAGCAGCCAGGATTCCGGGACAGTCAATCAGCCCCAGCATTTT. This sequence encodes CASSQDSGTVNQPQHF.

The chain couples TRBV4-3 to TRBJ1-5; D is unclear. This CDR3 spans 15 amino acids. Trimming pared 0 bases from V and 2 bases from J, leaving 8 bases between. Germline V gene data show CDR1 as LGHNA and CDR2 as YSLEER. The CDR3 reads CASSQEAAGNQPQHF. As DNA, the CDR3 is TGCGCCAGCAGCCAAGAGGCGGCAGGCAATCAGCCCCAGCATTTT.

This chain uses TRBV5-8 with TRBJ2-5, with TRBD1 matching over 7 bases. TRBJ2-7 matches the DNA end more closely, so the J call is doubtful. This CDR3 spans 14 amino acids. Germline loops: CDR1 SGHTS, CDR2 YDEGEE. CDR3 coding DNA: TGTGCCAGCAGCTTACAGGGGATTGGGTACGAGCAGTACTTC. Encoded protein: CASSLQGIGYEQYF.

The gene calls are TRBV5-4 and TRBJ2-1, with TRBD2 matching 9 bases. The CDR3 extends over 16 amino acids. The germline V gene encodes CDR1 SGHNT and CDR2 YYREEE (reference sequence). V was clipped by 0 bases and J by 7 bases; unmatched bases: 8. DNA of the CDR3: TGTGCCAGCAGCTTGGCCGGGCTAGCGGGGCCTAATGAGCAGTTCTTC. It codes for CASSLAGLAGPNEQFF.

This clone occurred once. V usage is TRBV5-1 and J usage is TRBJ1-1; maybe TRBD1 (6 bases). This CDR3 spans 13 amino acids. Germline lookup yields CDR1 SGHRS and CDR2 YFSETQ. Trimming cost V 2 bases and J 7 bases, with 12 bases left between them. In DNA form, the CDR3 reads TGCGCCAGCAGCTTCCAGGGGCCATATGAAGCTTTCTTT. Its protein is CASSFQGPYEAFF.

The rearrangement joins TRBV9 to TRBJ2-2; D might be TRBD1 (5 bases). The germline CDR1 and CDR2 sequences are SGDLS and YYNGEE. Between the trimmed V and J ends, which lost 4 bases and 6 bases, there was a span of 19 bases. This CDR3 spans 16 amino acids. In DNA, the CDR3 is TGTGCCAGCAGCATCTACAGGAACGTAATCCCCGGGGAGCTGTTTTTT. It codes for CASSIYRNVIPGELFF.

This clone was counted only a few times. The CDR3 region is CASSYWAGRGDNEQFF. The CDR3 bases are TGTGCCAGCAGTTACTGGGCGGGGCGGGGGGACAATGAGCAGTTCTTC. This chain links TRBV6-5 with TRBJ2-1; 8 bases line up with TRBD2. Germline V CDR1 and CDR2: MNHEY, SVGAGI. The CDR3 sequence is 16 residues long. V shed 1 base and J 5 bases; nucleotides not matched to a gene: 7.

As regards this clone: Other DNA sequences in the same sample also yield this CDR3. The rearrangement uses TRBV20-1 and TRBJ1-2, with unresolved D. V was pared by 5 bases and J by 8 bases, with 6 bases between. The CDR3 is 9 residues long. In germline, CDR1 is DFQATT, CDR2 SNEGSKA (reference sequence). The CDR3 sequence is CSAPGGYTF. In DNA form, the CDR3 reads TGCAGTGCTCCCGGGGGCTACACCTTC.